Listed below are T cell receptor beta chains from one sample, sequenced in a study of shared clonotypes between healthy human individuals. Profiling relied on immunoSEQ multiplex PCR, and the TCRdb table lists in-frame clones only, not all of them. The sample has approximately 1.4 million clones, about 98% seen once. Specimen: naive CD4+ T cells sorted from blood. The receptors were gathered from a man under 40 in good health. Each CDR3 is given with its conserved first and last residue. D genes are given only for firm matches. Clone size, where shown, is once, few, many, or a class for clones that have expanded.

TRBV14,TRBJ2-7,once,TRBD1,TGTGCCAGCAGCCAAGTCGACAGGGGGCCTCCCTACGAGCAGTACTTC,CASSQVDRGPPYEQYF
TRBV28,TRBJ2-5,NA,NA,TGTGCCACGTTCCCGGGTGGGGAAGAAGAGACCCAGTACTTC,CATFPGGEEETQYF
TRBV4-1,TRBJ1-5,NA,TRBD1,TGCGCCAGCAGCCATTCCCTCCGGGACAGGGGGGTTTTGGGCAATCAGCCCCAGCATTTT,CASSHSLRDRGVLGNQPQHF
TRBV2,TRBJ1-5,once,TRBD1,TGTGCCAGCAGAAACTACGGACAGGGGGTCCCCAATCAGCCCCAGCATTTT,CASRNYGQGVPNQPQHF
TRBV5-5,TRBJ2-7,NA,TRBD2,TGTGCCAGCAGCCGAAGCCCTACCGATAGCGGGAGGGAAAACGAGCAGTACTTC,CASSRSPTDSGRENEQYF
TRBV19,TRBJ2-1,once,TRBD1,TGTGCCAGTGCACTGGGACAGGGAAACAATGAGCAGTTCTTC,CASALGQGNNEQFF
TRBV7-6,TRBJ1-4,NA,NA,TGTGCCAGCAGCTTAATTTCGGAAAAACTGTTTTTT,CASSLISEKLFF
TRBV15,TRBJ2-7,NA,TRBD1,TGTGCCACCAGCAGAGATTTTAGGACAGGGTTTGACGAGCAGTACTTC,CATSRDFRTGFDEQYF
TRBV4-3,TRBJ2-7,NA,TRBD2,TGCGCCAGCAGCCAACTAGCGGGAGCGGCCTACGAGCAGTACTTC,CASSQLAGAAYEQYF
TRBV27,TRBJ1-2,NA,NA,TGTGCCAGCAGATCGGATAACTATGGCTACACCTTC,CASRSDNYGYTF
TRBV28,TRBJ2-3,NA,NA,TGTGCCAGCAGGACCACCACAGATACGCAGTATTTT,CASRTTTDTQYF
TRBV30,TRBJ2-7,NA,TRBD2,TGTGCCTGGAGCCCACCGGGACTAGCGGGGACCTACGAGCAGTACTTC,CAWSPPGLAGTYEQYF
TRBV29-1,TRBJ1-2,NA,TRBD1,TGCAGCGTTGGACGAGCCGGGACAGGGATCGATGGCTACACCTTC,CSVGRAGTGIDGYTF
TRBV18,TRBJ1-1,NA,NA,TGTGCCAGCTCATCCCGGGACAAGATTGAAGCTTTCTTT,CASSSRDKIEAFF
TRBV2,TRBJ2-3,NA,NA,TGTGCCAGCAGTGAAGTGGTTCCGAGAGATACGCAGTATTTT,CASSEVVPRDTQYF
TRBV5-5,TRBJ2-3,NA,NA,TGTGCCAGCAGCCTGGGGGACTTGCCCACAGATACGCAGTATTTT,CASSLGDLPTDTQYF
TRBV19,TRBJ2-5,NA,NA,TGTGCCAGTAGTATGTCGGGGACAAGCGTGTACCAAGAGACCCAGTACTTC,CASSMSGTSVYQETQYF
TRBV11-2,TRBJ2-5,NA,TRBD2,TGTGCCAGCAGCTTTGATAGCGGGAGGGGAGAGACCCAGTACTTC,CASSFDSGRGETQYF
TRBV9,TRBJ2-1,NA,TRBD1,TGTGCCAGCAGCGTAGGGCCGGGACAGGTCCGACTAGTCCTGTATGGCAATGAGCAGTTCTTC,CASSVGPGQVRLVLYGNEQFF
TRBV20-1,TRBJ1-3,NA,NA,TGCAGTGCTAGATTTGGAAACACCATATATTTT,CSARFGNTIYF
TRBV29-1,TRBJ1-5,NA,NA,TGCAGCGTGGCGCGGGATAGCAATCAGCCCCAGCATTTT,CSVARDSNQPQHF
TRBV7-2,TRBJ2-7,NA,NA,TGTGCCAGCAGCTTAACCGGGGCCTACGAGCAGTACTTC,CASSLTGAYEQYF
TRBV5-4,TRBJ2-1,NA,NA,TGTGCCAGCAGCCTAAAGGTCGCGGGAACCGCCACTGAGCAGTTCTTC,CASSLKVAGTATEQFF
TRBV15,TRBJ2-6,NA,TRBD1,TGTGCCACCAGCAGAGGTTTACCGGGACAGGCCTTCGTCTACGGGGCCAACGTCCTGACTTTC,CATSRGLPGQAFVYGANVLTF
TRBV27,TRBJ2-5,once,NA,TGTGCCAGCAGTTTTACCGCTGCTTCGCCCGGGGGGACCCAGTACTTC,CASSFTAASPGGTQYF
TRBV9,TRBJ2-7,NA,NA,TGTGCCAGCAGCCCCCAGACTAGACCCTACGAGCAGTACTTC,CASSPQTRPYEQYF
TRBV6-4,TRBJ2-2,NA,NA,TGTGCCAGCCGTGGGCCGAACACCGGGGAGCTGTTTTTT,CASRGPNTGELFF
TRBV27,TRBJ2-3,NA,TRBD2,TGTGCCAGCAGCCTCAGCGGGGGGCCCACAGATACGCAGTATTTT,CASSLSGGPTDTQYF
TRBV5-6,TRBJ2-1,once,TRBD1,TGTGCCAGCAGCCTACTAGGACAGGGGGCTGTCAATGAGCAGTTCTTC,CASSLLGQGAVNEQFF
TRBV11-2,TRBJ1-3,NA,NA,TGTGCCAGCAGCTTAGATCGGGTGGGAAATTCTGGAAACACCATATATTTT,CASSLDRVGNSGNTIYF
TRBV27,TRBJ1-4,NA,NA,TGTGCCAGCAGTTTAGGATCGACGGAAAAACTGTTTTTT,CASSLGSTEKLFF
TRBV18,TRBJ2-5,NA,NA,TGTGCCAGCTCGCCTGGGGCCATTTCGGATTCGGAGACCCAGTACTTC,CASSPGAISDSETQYF
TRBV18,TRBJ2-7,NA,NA,TGTGCCAGCTCAACCGACACGTCCTACGAGCAGTACTTC,CASSTDTSYEQYF
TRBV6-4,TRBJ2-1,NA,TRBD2,TGTGCCAGCAGTGAAGCGGGAGGCTCCTACAATGAGCAGTTCTTC,CASSEAGGSYNEQFF
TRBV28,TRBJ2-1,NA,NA,TGTGCCAGCAGTTTTGTTGGCCTAGCGAGTTACAATGAGCAGTTCTTC,CASSFVGLASYNEQFF
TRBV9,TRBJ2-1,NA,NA,TGTGCCAGCAGCGTAGTGGGTAGCGGAGTCTACAATGAGCAGTTCTTC,CASSVVGSGVYNEQFF
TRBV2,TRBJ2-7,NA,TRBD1,TGTGCCAGCAGTGAAGCGTCGCCAGGACAGGGGGCCCACGAGCAGTACTTC,CASSEASPGQGAHEQYF
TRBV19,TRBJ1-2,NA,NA,TGTGCCAGTAGACGGACGGACTATGGCTACACCTTC,CASRRTDYGYTF
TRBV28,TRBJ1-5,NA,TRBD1,TGTGCCAGCAGTTTTAGCTCCGGGACAGGGGGTCAGCCCCAGCATTTT,CASSFSSGTGGQPQHF
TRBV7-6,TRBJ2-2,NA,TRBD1,TGTGCCAGCAGCTTAGTCGGGGGACAGGACTTTACCGGGGAGCTGTTTTTT,CASSLVGGQDFTGELFF
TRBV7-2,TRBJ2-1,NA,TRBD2,TGTGCCAGCAGCTCCCTGACTAGCCTCCATGAGCAGTTCTTC,CASSSLTSLHEQFF
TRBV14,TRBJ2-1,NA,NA,TGTGCCAGCACCAAAACCGGGGCCTACAATGAGCAGTTCTTC,CASTKTGAYNEQFF
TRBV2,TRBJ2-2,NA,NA,TGTGCCAGCAGTGAACAGGGTTGGAACACCGGGGAGCTGTTTTTT,CASSEQGWNTGELFF
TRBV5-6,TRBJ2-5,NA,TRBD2,TGTGCCAGCAGTGGGGGTATAGCGGGGCCCCAAGAGACCCAGTACTTC,CASSGGIAGPQETQYF
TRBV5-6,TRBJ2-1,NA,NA,TGTGCCAGCAGCTTAGTACAGTCGAATGAGCAGTTCTTC,CASSLVQSNEQFF
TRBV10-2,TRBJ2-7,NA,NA,TGCGCCAGCAGTTTAGGAGGGGGTACGGGCGAGCAGTACTTC,CASSLGGGTGEQYF
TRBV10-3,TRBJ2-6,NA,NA,TGTGCCATCAGTGAGCCTAGTCGGCTCCTACTGACTTTC,CAISEPSRLLLTF
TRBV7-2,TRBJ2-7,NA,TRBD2,TGTGCCAGCAGCTCCCTAGCGGGAGATTGGGGGGGTCTGGGCGAGCAGTACTTC,CASSSLAGDWGGLGEQYF
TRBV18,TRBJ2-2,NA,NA,TGTGCCAGCTCACCACTAGCCACCGGGGAGCTGTTTTTT,CASSPLATGELFF
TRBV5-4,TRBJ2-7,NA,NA,TGTGCCAGCAGCGGGCCAGGGGGGGAGCAGTACTTC,CASSGPGGEQYF
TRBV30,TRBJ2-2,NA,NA,TGTGCCTGGAGTGTACGTGGGCTGAGATCGGAGCTGTTTTTT,CAWSVRGLRSELFF